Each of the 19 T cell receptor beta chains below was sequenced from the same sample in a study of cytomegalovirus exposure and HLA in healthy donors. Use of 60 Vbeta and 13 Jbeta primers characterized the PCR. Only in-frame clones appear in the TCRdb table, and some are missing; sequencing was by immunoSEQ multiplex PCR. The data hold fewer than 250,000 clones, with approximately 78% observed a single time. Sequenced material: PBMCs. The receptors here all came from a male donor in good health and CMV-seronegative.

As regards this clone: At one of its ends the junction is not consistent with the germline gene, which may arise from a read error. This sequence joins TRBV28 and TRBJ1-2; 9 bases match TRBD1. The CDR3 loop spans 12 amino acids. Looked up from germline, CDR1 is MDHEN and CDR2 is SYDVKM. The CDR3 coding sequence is TGTGCCAGCACCCCCCCGACCGGGACAGGGCGCTTC. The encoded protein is CASTPPTGTGRF.

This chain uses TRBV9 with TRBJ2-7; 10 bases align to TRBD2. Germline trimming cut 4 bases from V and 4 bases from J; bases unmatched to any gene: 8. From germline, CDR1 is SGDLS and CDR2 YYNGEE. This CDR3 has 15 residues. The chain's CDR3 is CASSFASGSNYEQYF. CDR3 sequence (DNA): TGTGCCAGCAGCTTCGCTAGCGGGAGTAATTACGAGCAGTACTTC.

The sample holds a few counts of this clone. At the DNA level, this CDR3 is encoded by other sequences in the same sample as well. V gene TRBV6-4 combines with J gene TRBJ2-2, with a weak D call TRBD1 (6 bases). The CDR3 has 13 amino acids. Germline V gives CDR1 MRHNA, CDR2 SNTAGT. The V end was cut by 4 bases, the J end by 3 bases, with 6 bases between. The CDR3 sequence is CASSGTDTGELFF. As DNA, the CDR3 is TGTGCCAGCAGTGGGACAGACACCGGGGAGCTGTTTTTT.

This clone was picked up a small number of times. CDR3 sequence (DNA): TGTGCCAGTAGTCCCCGGACAGGGGTTGAAAAACTGTTTTTT. The encoded protein is CASSPRTGVEKLFF. The gene calls are TRBV19 and TRBJ1-4, with 9 bases matching TRBD1. Per germline, CDR1 LNHDA and CDR2 SQIVND (reference sequence). The CDR3 covers 14 residues. The ends lost 5 bases at V and 7 bases at J; junction bases unmatched: 5.

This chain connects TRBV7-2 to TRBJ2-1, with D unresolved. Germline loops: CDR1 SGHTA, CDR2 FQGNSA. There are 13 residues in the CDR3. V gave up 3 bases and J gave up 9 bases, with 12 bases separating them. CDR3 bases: TGTGCCAGCAGCTTGACTTCCACCAGTGAGCAGTTCTTC. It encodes CASSLTSTSEQFF.

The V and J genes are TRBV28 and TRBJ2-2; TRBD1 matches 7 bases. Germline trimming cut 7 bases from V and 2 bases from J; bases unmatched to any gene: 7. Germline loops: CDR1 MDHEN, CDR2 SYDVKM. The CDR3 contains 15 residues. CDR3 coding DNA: TGTGCCAGCAACCCTACAGGGGCTAACACCGGGGAGCTGTTTTTT. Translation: CASNPTGANTGELFF.

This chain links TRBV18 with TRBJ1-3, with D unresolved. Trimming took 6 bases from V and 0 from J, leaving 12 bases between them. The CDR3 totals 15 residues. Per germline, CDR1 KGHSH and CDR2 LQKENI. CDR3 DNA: TGTGCCAGCTCCCAACAACCTAGCTCTGGAAACACCATATATTTT. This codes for CASSQQPSSGNTIYF.

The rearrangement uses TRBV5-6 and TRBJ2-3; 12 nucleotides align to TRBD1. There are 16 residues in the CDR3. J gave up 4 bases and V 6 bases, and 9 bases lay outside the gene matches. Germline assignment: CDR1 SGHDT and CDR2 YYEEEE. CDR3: CASTQAGQGASDTQYF. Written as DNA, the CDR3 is TGTGCCAGCACCCAGGCGGGACAGGGGGCATCAGATACGCAGTATTTT.

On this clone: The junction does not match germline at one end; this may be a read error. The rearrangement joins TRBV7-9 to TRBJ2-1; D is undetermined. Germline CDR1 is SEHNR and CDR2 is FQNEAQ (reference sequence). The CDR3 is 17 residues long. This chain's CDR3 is CSSSDLSLSPGYNEQFF. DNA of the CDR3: TGTTCCAGCAGCGACCTATCCCTTAGCCCCGGGTACAATGAGCAGTTCTTC.

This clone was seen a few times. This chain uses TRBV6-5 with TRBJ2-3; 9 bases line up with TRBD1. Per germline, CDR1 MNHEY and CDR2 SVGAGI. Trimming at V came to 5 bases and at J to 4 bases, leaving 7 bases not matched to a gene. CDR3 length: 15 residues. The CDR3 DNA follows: TGTGCCAGCAGTACACAGGGGGCAGAATCAGATACGCAGTATTTT. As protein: CASSTQGAESDTQYF.

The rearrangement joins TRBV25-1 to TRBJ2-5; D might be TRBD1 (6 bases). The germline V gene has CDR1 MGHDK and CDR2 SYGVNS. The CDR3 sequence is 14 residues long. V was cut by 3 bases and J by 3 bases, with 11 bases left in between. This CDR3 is CASSEVRGKETQYF. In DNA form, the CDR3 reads TGTGCCAGCAGTGAGGTCAGGGGAAAAGAGACCCAGTACTTC.

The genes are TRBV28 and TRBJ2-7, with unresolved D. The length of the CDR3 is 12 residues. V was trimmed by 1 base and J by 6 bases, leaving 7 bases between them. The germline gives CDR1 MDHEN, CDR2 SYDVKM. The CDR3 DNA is TGTGCCAGCAGTTTATTTGGCGGCGAGCAGTACTTC. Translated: CASSLFGGEQYF.

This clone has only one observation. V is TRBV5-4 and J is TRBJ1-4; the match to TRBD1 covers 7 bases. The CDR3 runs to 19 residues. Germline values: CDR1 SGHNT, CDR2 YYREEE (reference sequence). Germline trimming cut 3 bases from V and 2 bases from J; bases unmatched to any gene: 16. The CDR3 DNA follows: TGTGCCAGCAGCTCGAAGACAGGGATGGTAGAGGCGACTAATGAAAAACTGTTTTTT. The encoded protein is CASSSKTGMVEATNEKLFF.

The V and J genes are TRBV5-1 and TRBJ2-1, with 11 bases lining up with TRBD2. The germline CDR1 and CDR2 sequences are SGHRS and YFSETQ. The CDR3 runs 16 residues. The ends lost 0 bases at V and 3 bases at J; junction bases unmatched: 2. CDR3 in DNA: TGCGCCAGCAGCTTGGGACTAGCGGGAAACTACAATGAGCAGTTCTTC. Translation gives CASSLGLAGNYNEQFF.

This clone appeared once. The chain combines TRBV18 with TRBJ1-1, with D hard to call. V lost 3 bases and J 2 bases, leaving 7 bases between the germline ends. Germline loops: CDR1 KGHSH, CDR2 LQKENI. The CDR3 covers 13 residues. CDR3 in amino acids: CASSPKTNTEAFF. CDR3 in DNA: TGTGCCAGCTCACCCAAGACAAACACTGAAGCTTTCTTT.

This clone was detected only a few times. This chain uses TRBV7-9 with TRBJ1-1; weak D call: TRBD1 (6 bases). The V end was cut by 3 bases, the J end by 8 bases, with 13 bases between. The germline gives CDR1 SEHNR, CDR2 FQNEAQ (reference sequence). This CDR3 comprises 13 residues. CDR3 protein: CASSLTGQVEAFF. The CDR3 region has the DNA TGTGCCAGCAGCTTGACAGGACAAGTGGAAGCTTTCTTT.

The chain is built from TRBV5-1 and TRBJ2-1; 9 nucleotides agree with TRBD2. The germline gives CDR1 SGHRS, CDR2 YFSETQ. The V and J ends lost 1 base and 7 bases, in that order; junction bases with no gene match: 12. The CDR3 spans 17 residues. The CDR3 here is CASSLINLAGPPNEQFF. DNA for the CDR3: TGCGCCAGCAGCTTGATAAACCTAGCGGGGCCCCCAAATGAGCAGTTCTTC.

The CDR3 DNA is TGTGCCAGCAGCTTTCGGGACAGGTCATACAATGAGCAGTTCTTC. It yields the protein CASSFRDRSYNEQFF. The rearrangement uses TRBV11-2 and TRBJ2-1; TRBD1 matches at 8 bases. J was trimmed by 4 bases and V by 3 bases; bases with no gene match: 5. Germline V gives CDR1 SGHAT, CDR2 FQNNGV. The CDR3 spans 15 residues. Full variable domain (rest looked up from reference TRBV11-2 and TRBJ2-1): EAGVAQSPRYKIIEKRQSVAFWCNPISGHATLYWYQQILGQGPKLLIQFQNNGVVDDSQLPKDRFSAERLKGVDSTLKIQPAKLEDSAVYLCASSFRDRSYNEQFFGPGTRLTVL.

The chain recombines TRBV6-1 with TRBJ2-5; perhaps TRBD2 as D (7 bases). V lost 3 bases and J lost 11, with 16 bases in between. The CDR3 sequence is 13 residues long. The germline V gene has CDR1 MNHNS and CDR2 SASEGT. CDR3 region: CASSDPGRGRQYF. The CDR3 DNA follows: TGTGCCAGCAGTGACCCCGGGCGGGGGCGGCAGTACTTC.